This TCR beta chain was obtained from a study of regulatory T cells in long-lasting Graves disease. Study-wide findings and caveats: The TCR repertoire of persistent Graves' patients was less diverse than that of newly diagnosed ones.

The time point was: newly diagnosed GD, antithyroid drugs for less than 3 months. There was RNA extracted from PBMCs, and the TCR library was made from it. This clonotype was seen many times. Antigen: not known. Construction of TCR beta libraries relied on iRepertoire HTBI primers and on Arm-PCR targeting CDR3 regions. TCRdb re-called the multiplex PCR reads with MiXCR, one entry per CDR3 protein. The sample gives around 400,000 distinct CDR3 sequences, around 11% of which show up once; under 20% is in the top ten. Trimming at V came to 2 bases and at J to 6 bases, leaving 3 bases not matched to a gene. CDR1 is SGHTA and CDR2 is FQGNSA in the germline V gene. The CDR3 is 14 amino acids. These same data were also listed under a study on T cells in Graves' hyperthyroidism and ophthalmopathy. That work states: Each diagnosis drew on symptoms, thyroxine, TRAb, thyroid ultrasound and orbital computed tomography findings. The TCR CDR3 first-round RT-PCR relied on the HTBI primer set.

This clonotype was obtained from a woman between 18 and 30 years old with Graves disease. The sequencing used peripheral blood mononuclear cells (PBMCs), collected at new diagnosis, from a patient treated with antithyroid drugs. The V gene is TRBV7-2, the J gene TRBJ1-5; 8 bases match TRBD1. CDR3 nucleotides: TGTGCCAGCAGCTTACAGGGGGCGGGTCAGCCCCAGCATTTT. Translation: CASSLQGAGQPQHF.